This T cell receptor beta chain was profiled in a study of T cells in Graves' hyperthyroidism and ophthalmopathy. The V gene lost 6 bases and the J gene lost 6 bases, with 12 bases spanning the gap. Germline CDR1 reads KGHSH; CDR2 reads LQKENI. CDR3 size: 13 residues. Template material for amplifying TCR beta CDR3 regions consisted of RNA transcripts. Primed by the HTBI set, a first-round RT-PCR was run on the TCR CDR3. One entry per CDR3 protein results from TCRdb running MiXCR on the multiplex PCR reads. The table lists 37,000 or so distinct CDR3 sequences, approximately 52% of them singletons, with roughly a sixth in the top ten. At least ten counts were recorded for this clonotype.

The source of this sequence is a man aged 35 to 55 with Graves' ophthalmopathy. Sequenced: blood. This chain connects TRBV18 to TRBJ2-1; D is perhaps TRBD2 (5 bases). The CDR3 sequence is CASSPPGGNEQFF. CDR3 nucleotide sequence: TGTGCCAGCTCTCCCCCCGGAGGCAATGAGCAGTTCTTC.